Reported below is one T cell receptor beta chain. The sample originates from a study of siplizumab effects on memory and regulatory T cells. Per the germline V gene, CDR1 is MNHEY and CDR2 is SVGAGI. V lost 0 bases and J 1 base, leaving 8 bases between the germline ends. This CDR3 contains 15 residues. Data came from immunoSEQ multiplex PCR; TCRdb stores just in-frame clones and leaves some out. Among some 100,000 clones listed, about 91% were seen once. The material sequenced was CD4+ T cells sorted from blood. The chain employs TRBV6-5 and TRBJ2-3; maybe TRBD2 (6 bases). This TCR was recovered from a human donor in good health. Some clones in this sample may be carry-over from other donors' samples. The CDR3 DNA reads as TGTGCCAGCAGTTACTCTAGCGGCCGCACAGATACGCAGTATTTT. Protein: CASSYSSGRTDTQYF.